The 5 T cell receptor beta chains listed next were all sequenced from one sample in a study of cytomegalovirus exposure and HLA in healthy donors. TCRdb keeps only in-frame clones here, not all; method: immunoSEQ multiplex PCR. The table shows over 110,000 clones, with around nine tenths occurring only once. Sequenced input: PBMCs. Source of these receptors: a man aged 18 to 35 in good health and CMV-seropositive.

The rearrangement joins TRBV27 to TRBJ2-1, with 11 positions matching TRBD1. Germline CDR1 is MNHEY and CDR2 is SMNVEV (reference sequence). The CDR3 has 16 residues. Germline trimming cut 7 bases from V and 10 bases from J; bases unmatched to any gene: 15. The CDR3 bases are TGTGCCAGCACAATTTCAAGATTGGGACAGGGGGGAGAGCAGTTCTTC. Amino acid sequence: CASTISRLGQGGEQFF.

The chain has TRBV9 and TRBJ2-1; weak D call: TRBD2 (6 bases). This CDR3 contains 15 residues. V lost 0 bases to trimming and J lost 4 bases, with 11 bases between them. In germline, CDR1 is SGDLS, CDR2 YYNGEE. The CDR3 reads CASSVVGRAYNEQFF. CDR3 nucleotides: TGTGCCAGCAGCGTAGTCGGGAGAGCTTACAATGAGCAGTTCTTC.

The chain employs TRBV11-3 and TRBJ2-3; TRBD2 matches at 10 bases. Germline CDR1 and CDR2: SGHNT and YENEEA. Trimming took 7 bases from V and 4 from J; bases not matched to a gene: 11. This CDR3 has 16 amino acids. CDR3 in amino acids: CASTTFSGRRADTQYF. In DNA, the CDR3 is TGTGCCAGCACCACCTTTAGCGGGAGGCGGGCAGATACGCAGTATTTT.

This clone was observed many times. The rearrangement links TRBV5-1 to TRBJ1-2; the D gene is possibly TRBD1 (5 bases). V gave up 0 bases and J gave up 6 bases, with 9 bases separating them. The V gene's germline CDR1 is SGHRS and CDR2 YFSETQ. The CDR3 contains 13 residues. The CDR3 loop is CASSLAGGDGYTF. CDR3 nucleotide sequence: TGCGCCAGCAGCTTGGCCGGAGGGGATGGCTACACCTTC.

V usage is TRBV7-9 and J usage is TRBJ1-2, with D perhaps matching TRBD1 (6 bases). Per the germline V gene, CDR1 is SEHNR and CDR2 is FQNEAQ (reference sequence). The CDR3 is 15 amino acids. The V end lost 5 bases, the J end lost 5 bases, and 18 bases lay between the germline ends. The CDR3 DNA reads as TGTGCCAGCAGCCTAGAAAACAGGGCCTTTTATGGCTACACCTTC. Translated, it gives CASSLENRAFYGYTF.